There are many counts of the clone carrying this T cell receptor beta chain. What it binds is not known. The CDR3 length is 16 residues. V lost 5 bases, J lost 6 bases, and 15 bases stayed unmatched. Germline values: CDR1 MDHEN, CDR2 SYDVKM. Time point: pre-sensitization, week 0. Noted treatment: therapeutic diphenylcyclopropenone sensitization with weekly scalp DPC. The sample originates from a study of human T cells and chemical hapten exposure. As for the study in general: Weekly administration of diphenylcyclopropenone to the scalp of patients continued throughout the roughly 26-week study. Findings and caveats of the study: TCRs exceeding a frequency of 1 in 1000 stayed unchanged under DPC sensitization.

TCRdb fed the RACE reads into MiXCR, producing one record per CDR3 protein. In the table there are approximately 400,000 distinct CDR3 sequences, 5.1% of which are singletons. This rearrangement joins TRBV28 to TRBJ2-7, with 8 bases aligning to TRBD2. The sequences come from whole blood, collected in connection with sensitization to the hapten diphenylcyclopropenone (DPC). This clonotype originated in a woman in her forties or fifties with alopecia areata. Some clones in this sample may be carry-over from other donors' samples. As DNA, the CDR3 is TGTGCCAGCAGTCCATGGGAAGGACTAGCATTCTCCGAGCAGTACTTC. Protein: CASSPWEGLAFSEQYF.